This TCR beta chain is from a study of cytomegalovirus exposure and HLA in healthy donors. Overall study findings and caveats: Upon later analysis, HLA-associated TCR beta chains proved more clonally expanded than other, equally common chains. The classifier reportedly diagnosed cytomegalovirus status with high specificity and sensitivity. Analyses of presence and absence presupposed an approximately uniform sequencing depth across donors.

A few counts support this clone. Its antigen remains unidentified. There are 15 residues in the CDR3. Germline CDR1 and CDR2: PRHDT and FYEKMQ (reference sequence). Trimming took 5 bases from V and 5 from J; bases not matched to a gene: 7. Vbeta (60) and Jbeta (13) primers were used in the PCR. Sequencing was performed with immunoSEQ multiplex PCR; in TCRdb, only in-frame clones are kept and a portion is missing. The sample includes some 140,000 clones, under 75% of them seen just once. This chain joins TRBV13 and TRBJ1-5; 9 bases map to TRBD1. The receptor comes from a woman between 40 and 50 years old in good health and CMV-seronegative. What was sequenced was PBMCs. The CDR3 loop is CASSAGQGSYQPQHF. The CDR3 nucleotides read TGTGCCAGCAGCGCAGGACAGGGGTCGTATCAGCCCCAGCATTTT. Full variable domain (outside the CDR3, taken from reference TRBV13 and TRBJ1-5): AAGVIQSPRHLIKEKRETATLKCYPIPRHDTVYWYQQGPGQDPQFLISFYEKMQSDKGSIPDRFSAQQFSDYHSELNMSSLELGDSALYFCASSAGQGSYQPQHFGDGTRLSIL.